Listed here are 2 T cell receptor beta chains from one sample, sequenced in a study of cytomegalovirus exposure and HLA in healthy donors. PCR involved 60 Vbeta and 13 Jbeta primers. Profiled with immunoSEQ multiplex PCR; TCRdb holds only in-frame clones, not every one. This table holds around 280,000 clones, over 85% found once. The sequenced material came from PBMCs. Every receptor here comes from a woman between 18 and 29 years old in good health and CMV-seronegative.

This clone was detected only once. A read error may account for a junction end that differs from germline. This sample also contains other DNA sequences that code for the same CDR3. The rearrangement links TRBV6-1 to TRBJ1-6, with 7 bases aligning to TRBD1. The germline CDR1 and CDR2 sequences are MNHNS and SASEGT. CDR3 size: 14 residues. DNA for the CDR3: TGTGCCAGCAGTGCGGACAGGCTTAATTCCCCCCTCCACTTT. Protein sequence: CASSADRLNSPLHF.

This sequence joins TRBV14 and TRBJ1-2; TRBD1 matches at 7 bases. CDR3 length equals 15 residues. Germline CDR1 and CDR2: SGHDN and FVKESK. Trimming cost V 4 bases and J 3 bases; bases outside gene matches: 8. This chain's CDR3 is CASSPSEQGDYGYTF. In DNA form, the CDR3 reads TGTGCCAGCAGCCCCTCGGAGCAGGGGGACTATGGCTACACCTTC. Complete variable domain (other parts from reference TRBV14 and TRBJ1-2): EAGVTQFPSHSVIEKGQTVTLRCDPISGHDNLYWYRRVMGKEIKFLLHFVKESKQDESGMPNNRFLAERTGGTYSTLKVQPAELEDSGVYFCASSPSEQGDYGYTFGSGTRLTVV.